The rows below give T cell receptor beta chains drawn from one sample of a study of regulatory T cells in long-lasting Graves disease. TCRdb recomputed calls from the multiplex PCR reads with MiXCR, one row per CDR3 protein. Seen here are 500,000 or so distinct CDR3 sequences, 15% to 20% observed once, and the top ten hold 20% to 25%. This sample also belongs to another study, concerning T cells in Graves' hyperthyroidism and ophthalmopathy.

Sequenced material: peripheral blood mononuclear cells (PBMCs), taken at new diagnosis, from a patient treated with antithyroid drugs. The receptors stem from a woman aged 40 to 65 with Graves disease. The CDR3 runs from the conserved cysteine through the conserved F or W. Fields, in order: clone size, D gene, V gene, J gene, CDR3 DNA, CDR3 protein. D genes are given only for firm matches. Only some rows state a clone size, as once, few, many or a class for expanded clones.

few,TRBD2,TRBV27,TRBJ2-1,TGTGCCAGCAGTTCCACCGGGACTAGGGGCAATGAGCAGTTCTTC,CASSSTGTRGNEQFF
many,-,TRBV6-1,TRBJ1-5,TGTGCCAGCAGTTTACTAGGGAATAGCAATCAGCCCCAGCATTTT,CASSLLGNSNQPQHF
few,TRBD1,TRBV28,TRBJ1-2,TGTGCCAGCAGCGCTGGAGGGACAGGGGTCTTCTATGGCTACACCTTC,CASSAGGTGVFYGYTF
-,-,TRBV6-4,TRBJ2-7,TGTGCCAGCAGTGGGACAGCTAATCCCTACGAGCAGTACTTC,CASSGTANPYEQYF
many,-,TRBV20-1,TRBJ2-7,TGCAGTGCTAATGGACGGGACTCCTACGAGCAGTACTTC,CSANGRDSYEQYF
-,TRBD2,TRBV5-1,TRBJ2-1,TGCGCCAGCAGCCCTCGCGGGGGGTCGTCTATATATGAGCAGTTCTTC,CASSPRGGSSIYEQFF
-,TRBD2,TRBV27,TRBJ2-7,TGTGCCAGCAGTTACGCGGGGGGGCCCTATGAGCAGTACTTC,CASSYAGGPYEQYF
-,-,TRBV10-2,TRBJ1-3,TGCGCCAGCAGTGAGACGATGGGGACCTCTGGAAACACCATATATTTT,CASSETMGTSGNTIYF
few,TRBD1,TRBV3-1,TRBJ1-6,TGTGCCAGCAGCCAAGAGGCCGTCAGGGGGCCCAGCTCCTATAATTCACCCCTCCACTTT,CASSQEAVRGPSSYNSPLHF
many,-,TRBV5-1,TRBJ1-2,TGCGCCAGCAGCTTGGACAGGGTCGGCTACACCTTC,CASSLDRVGYTF
many,-,TRBV18,TRBJ1-5,TGTGCCAGCTCACCGTCAGATAGCAATCAGCCCCAGCATTTT,CASSPSDSNQPQHF
-,-,TRBV6-2/TRBV6-3,TRBJ2-3,TGTGCCAGCAGTTACCGGGCGCCGGGGCTTAGCACAGATACGCAGTATTTT,CASSYRAPGLSTDTQYF
-,-,TRBV4-1,TRBJ2-7,TGCGCCAGCAGCCAAGATTACGGCAGGGGGGCCCACGAGCAGTACTTC,CASSQDYGRGAHEQYF
many,TRBD1,TRBV3-1,TRBJ1-1,TGTGCCAGCAGCCCTTACTCGGGACAGACAGCTGAAGCTTTCTTT,CASSPYSGQTAEAFF
-,-,TRBV7-8,TRBJ1-4,TGTGCCAGTATGAGAGGTTCAACTAATGAAAAACTGTTTTTT,CASMRGSTNEKLFF
once,-,TRBV28,TRBJ2-3,TGTGCCAGCAGAGGAAGTAGGGCTGATACGCAGTATTTT,CASRGSRADTQYF
-,-,TRBV5-1,TRBJ2-4,TGCGCCAGCAGCCCCGGGGATTTAGCCAAAAACATTCAGTACTTC,CASSPGDLAKNIQYF
many,-,TRBV11-2,TRBJ2-1,TGTGCCAGCAGCCCCAGGGATGGGGGTGAGCAGTTCTTC,CASSPRDGGEQFF
-,-,TRBV7-9,TRBJ1-2,TGTGCCAGCAGCCCTGGGCAAGGCCTGCGGGGCTACACCTTC,CASSPGQGLRGYTF
many,-,TRBV30,TRBJ1-2,TGTGCCTGCCCATACAGAAAGTCTAACTATGGCTACACCTTC,CACPYRKSNYGYTF
-,TRBD2,TRBV19,TRBJ2-3,TGTGCCAGTAGTACCTCACCCCAACAGCGGGGGACGTCCACAGATACGCAGTATTTT,CASSTSPQQRGTSTDTQYF
many,TRBD2,TRBV11-2,TRBJ2-1,TGTGCCAGCACCCACCACGGGGCTAGCGGGGGACTCGAGCAGTTCTTC,CASTHHGASGGLEQFF
many,TRBD2,TRBV10-3,TRBJ2-7,TGTGCCATCAGTGAGGGTCGGGGGGTCAACGAGCAGTACTTC,CAISEGRGVNEQYF
few,-,TRBV5-1,TRBJ1-2,TGCGCCAGCAGCTTTTCAGATAACTATGGCTACACCTTC,CASSFSDNYGYTF
few,-,TRBV20-1,TRBJ1-2,TGCAGTGCTAGAGCACCCCCAGGTTCCTATGGCTACACCTTC,CSARAPPGSYGYTF
-,TRBD2,TRBV6-5,TRBJ2-5,TGTGCCAGCAGTTACTCATGGGGTAGCGGGGGTCCGGGGGAGACCCAGTACTTC,CASSYSWGSGGPGETQYF
many,-,TRBV10-3,TRBJ1-5,TGTGCCATCAGTGAGCCTGGACGGGGAAATCAGCCCCAGCATTTT,CAISEPGRGNQPQHF
few,-,TRBV19,TRBJ2-1,TGTGCCAGCAATCTTCCGGGACTTTACAATGAGCAGTTCTTC,CASNLPGLYNEQFF
-,TRBD1,TRBV5-1,TRBJ2-2,TGCGCCAGCAGCTTGATGACAGGGGGCGGATCCGGGGAGCTGTTTTTT,CASSLMTGGGSGELFF
-,-,TRBV12-3/TRBV12-4,TRBJ1-4,TGTGCCAGCAGGAAAAATGAAAAACTGTTTTTT,CASRKNEKLFF
many,-,TRBV28,TRBJ1-1,TGTGCCAGCAGCCCTCAGGGGTGGGGGGAAGCTTTCTTT,CASSPQGWGEAFF
-,TRBD1,TRBV10-3,TRBJ2-3,TGTGCCAACAGCCCGGACAGGGCACGCACAGATACGCAGTATTTT,CANSPDRARTDTQYF
many,-,TRBV11-3,TRBJ1-6,TGTGCCAGCAGCTTGATGGGCAGGGGTAATTCACCCCTCCACTTT,CASSLMGRGNSPLHF
many,-,TRBV5-1,TRBJ2-3,TGCGCCAGCACCGACACGGCTAGCACAGATACGCAGTATTTT,CASTDTASTDTQYF
-,-,TRBV5-1,TRBJ1-2,TGCGCCAGCAGCTTGGAGGTAGAATATGGCTACACCTTC,CASSLEVEYGYTF
-,TRBD2,TRBV2,TRBJ2-3,TGTGCCAGCAGAACTGGACTAGCGGGGGGGCCGGGCACAGATACGCAGTATTTT,CASRTGLAGGPGTDTQYF
-,-,TRBV3-1,TRBJ2-7,TGTGCCAGCCGGAGGGGGCCCCGGGAAGAGCAGTACTTC,CASRRGPREEQYF
-,-,TRBV2,TRBJ2-3,TGTGCCAGCGGGGGCAGGGCCACAGATACGCAGTATTTT,CASGGRATDTQYF